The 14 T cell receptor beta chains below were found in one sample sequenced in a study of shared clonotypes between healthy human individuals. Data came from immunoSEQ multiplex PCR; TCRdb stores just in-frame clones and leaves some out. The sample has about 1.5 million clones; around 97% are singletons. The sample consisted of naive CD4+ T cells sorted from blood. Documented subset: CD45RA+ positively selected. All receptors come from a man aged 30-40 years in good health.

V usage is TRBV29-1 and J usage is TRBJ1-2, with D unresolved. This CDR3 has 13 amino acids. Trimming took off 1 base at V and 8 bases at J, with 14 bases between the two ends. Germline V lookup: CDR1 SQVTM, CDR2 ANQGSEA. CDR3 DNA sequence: TGCAGCGTTGAAGTTTGGAAGGAAGGGGGCTACACCTTC. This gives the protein CSVEVWKEGGYTF.

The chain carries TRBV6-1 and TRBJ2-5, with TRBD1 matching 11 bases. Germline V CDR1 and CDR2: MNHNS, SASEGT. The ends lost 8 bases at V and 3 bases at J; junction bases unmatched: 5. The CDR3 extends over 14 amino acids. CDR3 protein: CASARDRGKETQYF. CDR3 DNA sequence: TGTGCCAGCGCACGGGACAGGGGGAAAGAGACCCAGTACTTC.

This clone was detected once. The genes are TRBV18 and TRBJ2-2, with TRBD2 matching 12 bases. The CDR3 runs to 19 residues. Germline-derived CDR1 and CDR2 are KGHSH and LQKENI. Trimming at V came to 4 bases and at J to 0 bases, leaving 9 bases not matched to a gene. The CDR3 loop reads CASSQLWTSGTTNTGELFF. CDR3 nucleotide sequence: TGTGCCAGCTCACAACTCTGGACTAGCGGGACAACGAACACCGGGGAGCTGTTTTTT.

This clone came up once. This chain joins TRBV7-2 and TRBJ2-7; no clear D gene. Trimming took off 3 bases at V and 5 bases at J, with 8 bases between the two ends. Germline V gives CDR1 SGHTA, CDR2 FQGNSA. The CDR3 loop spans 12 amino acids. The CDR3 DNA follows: TGTGCCAGCAGCTTGGTCCCTAACGAGCAGTACTTC. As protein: CASSLVPNEQYF.

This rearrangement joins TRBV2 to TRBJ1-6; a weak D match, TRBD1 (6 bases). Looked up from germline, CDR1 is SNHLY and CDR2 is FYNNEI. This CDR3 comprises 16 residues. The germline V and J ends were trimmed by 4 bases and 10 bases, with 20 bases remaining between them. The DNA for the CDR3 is TGTGCCAGCAGTGTTCACAGCCCCTCGCAGGGGTCACCCCTCCACTTT. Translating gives CASSVHSPSQGSPLHF.

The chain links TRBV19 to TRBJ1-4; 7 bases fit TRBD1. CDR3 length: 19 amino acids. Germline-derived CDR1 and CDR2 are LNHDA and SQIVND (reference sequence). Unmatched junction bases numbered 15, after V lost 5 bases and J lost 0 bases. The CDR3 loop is CASSPHPPGQTTTNEKLFF. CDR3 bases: TGTGCCAGTAGTCCCCATCCCCCGGGACAGACTACAACTAATGAAAAACTGTTTTTT.

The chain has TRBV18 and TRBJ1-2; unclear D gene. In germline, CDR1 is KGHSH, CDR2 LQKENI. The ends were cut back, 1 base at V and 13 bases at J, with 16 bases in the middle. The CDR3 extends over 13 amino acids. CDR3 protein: CASSPLEGEVVTF. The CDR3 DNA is TGTGCCAGCTCACCACTGGAGGGCGAGGTAGTCACCTTC.

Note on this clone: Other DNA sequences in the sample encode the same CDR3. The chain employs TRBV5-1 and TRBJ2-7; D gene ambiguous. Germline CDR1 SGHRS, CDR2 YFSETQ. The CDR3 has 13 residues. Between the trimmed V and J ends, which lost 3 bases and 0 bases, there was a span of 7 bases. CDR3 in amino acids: CASSSALSYEQYF. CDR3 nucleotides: TGCGCCAGCAGCTCAGCCCTCTCCTACGAGCAGTACTTC.

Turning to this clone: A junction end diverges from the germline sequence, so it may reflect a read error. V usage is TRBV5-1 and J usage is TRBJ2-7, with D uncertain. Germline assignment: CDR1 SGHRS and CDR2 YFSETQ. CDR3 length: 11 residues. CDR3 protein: CASSISSEQYF. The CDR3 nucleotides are TGCGCCAGCAGCATCTCCTCCGAGCAGTACTTC.

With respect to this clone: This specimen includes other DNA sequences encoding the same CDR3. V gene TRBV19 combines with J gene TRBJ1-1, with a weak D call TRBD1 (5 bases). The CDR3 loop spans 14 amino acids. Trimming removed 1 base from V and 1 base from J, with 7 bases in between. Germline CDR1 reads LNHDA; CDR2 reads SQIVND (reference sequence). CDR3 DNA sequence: TGTGCCAGTAGTATAGTTGGGGGGAACACTGAAGCTTTCTTT. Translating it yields CASSIVGGNTEAFF.

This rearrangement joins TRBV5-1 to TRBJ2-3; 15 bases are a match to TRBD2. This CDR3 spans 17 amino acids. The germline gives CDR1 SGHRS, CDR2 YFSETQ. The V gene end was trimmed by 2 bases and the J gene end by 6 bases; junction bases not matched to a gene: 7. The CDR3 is CASSFGLAGGPGDTQYF. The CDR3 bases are TGCGCCAGCAGCTTCGGACTAGCGGGAGGGCCGGGGGATACGCAGTATTTT.

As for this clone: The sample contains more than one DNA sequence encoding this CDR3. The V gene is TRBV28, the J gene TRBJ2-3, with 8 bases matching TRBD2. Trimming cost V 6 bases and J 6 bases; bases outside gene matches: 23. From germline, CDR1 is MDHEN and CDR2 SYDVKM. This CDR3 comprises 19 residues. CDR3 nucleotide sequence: TGTGCCAGCAGCCAAAGCCTGATTTTGACTAGCGAGGGGCGGGATACGCAGTATTTT. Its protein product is CASSQSLILTSEGRDTQYF.

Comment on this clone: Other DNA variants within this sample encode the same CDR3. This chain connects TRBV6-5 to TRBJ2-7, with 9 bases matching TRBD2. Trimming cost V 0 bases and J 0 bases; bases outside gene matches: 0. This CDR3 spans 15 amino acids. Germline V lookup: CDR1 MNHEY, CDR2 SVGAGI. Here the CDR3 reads CASSYSAGGSYEQYF. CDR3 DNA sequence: TGTGCCAGCAGTTACTCAGCGGGAGGCTCCTACGAGCAGTACTTC.

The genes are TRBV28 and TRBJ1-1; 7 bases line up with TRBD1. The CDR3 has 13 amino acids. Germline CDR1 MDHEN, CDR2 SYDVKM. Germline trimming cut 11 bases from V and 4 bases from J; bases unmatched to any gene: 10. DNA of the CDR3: TGTGCCTCTGCGAGAGGGGGCGGCACTGAAGCTTTCTTT. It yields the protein CASARGGGTEAFF.